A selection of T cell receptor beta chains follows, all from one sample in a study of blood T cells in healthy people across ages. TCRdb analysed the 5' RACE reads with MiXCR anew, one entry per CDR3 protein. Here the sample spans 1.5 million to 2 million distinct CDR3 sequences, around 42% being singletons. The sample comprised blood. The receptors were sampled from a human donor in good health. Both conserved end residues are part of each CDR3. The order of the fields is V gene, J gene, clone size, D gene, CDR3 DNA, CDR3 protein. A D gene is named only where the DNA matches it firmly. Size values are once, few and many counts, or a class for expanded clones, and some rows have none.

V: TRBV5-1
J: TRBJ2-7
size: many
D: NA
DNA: TGCGCCAGCAGCTTGGCCCCGGGACCGACCTACGAGCAGTACTTC
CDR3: CASSLAPGPTYEQYF

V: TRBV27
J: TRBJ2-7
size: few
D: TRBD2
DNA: TGTGCCAGCAGTTCTCCTCCGGGACTAGCGGGAAAATACGAGCAGTACTTC
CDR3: CASSSPPGLAGKYEQYF

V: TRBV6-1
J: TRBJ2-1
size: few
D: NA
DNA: TGTGCCAGTCTGAACCACCGAGGGTCCCATGAGCAGTTCTTC
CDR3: CASLNHRGSHEQFF

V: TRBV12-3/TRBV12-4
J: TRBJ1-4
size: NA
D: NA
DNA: TGTGCCAGCAGGCAGACTACCGAACTTGAAAAACTGTTTTTT
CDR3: CASRQTTELEKLFF

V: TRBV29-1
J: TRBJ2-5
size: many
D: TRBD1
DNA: TGCAGCGTTGAAGAAGGACAGGGAGAGACCCAGTACTTC
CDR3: CSVEEGQGETQYF

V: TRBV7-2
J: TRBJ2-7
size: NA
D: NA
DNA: TGTGCCAGCAGCGCAACAGGGAGTTCATACGACGAGCAGTACTTC
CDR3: CASSATGSSYDEQYF

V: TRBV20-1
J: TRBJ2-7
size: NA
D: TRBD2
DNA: TGCAGTGCGGAGTCCGGGACTAGCGGGGGGAACCTCTACGAGCAGTACTTC
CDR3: CSAESGTSGGNLYEQYF

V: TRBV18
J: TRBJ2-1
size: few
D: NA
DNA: TGTGCCAGCTCACGACAGACTAATGAGCAGTTCTTC
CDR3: CASSRQTNEQFF

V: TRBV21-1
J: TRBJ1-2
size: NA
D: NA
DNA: TGTGCCAGCAGCAAAGGCCGAAGACGTCCGCCCTATGGCTACACCTTC
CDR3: CASSKGRRRPPYGYTF

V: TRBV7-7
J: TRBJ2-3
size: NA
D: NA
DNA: TGTGCCAGCAGCCATTCAGGGAGGCTCACAGATACGCAGTATTTT
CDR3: CASSHSGRLTDTQYF

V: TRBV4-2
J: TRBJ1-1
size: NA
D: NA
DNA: TGTGCCAGCAGCCAAGATCACCCGAAAGAAGCTTTCTTT
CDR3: CASSQDHPKEAFF

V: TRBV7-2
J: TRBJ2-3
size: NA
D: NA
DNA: TGTGCCAGCAGCTTAGCGTTAGCCGTGGATACGCAGTATTTT
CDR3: CASSLALAVDTQYF

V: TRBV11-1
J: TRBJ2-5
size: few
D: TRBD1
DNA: TGTGCCAGCAGCAAAGACAGGGAAGAGACCCAGTACTTC
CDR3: CASSKDREETQYF

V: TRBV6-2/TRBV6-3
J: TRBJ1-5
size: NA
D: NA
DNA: TGTGCCAGCAACCAACAGGAGGGTTGGGGCAATCAGCCCCAGCATTTT
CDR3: CASNQQEGWGNQPQHF

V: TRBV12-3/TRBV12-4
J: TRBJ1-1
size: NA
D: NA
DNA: TGTGCCAGCAGTAGGTCAGGGGTGAGGACTGAAGCTTTCTTT
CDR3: CASSRSGVRTEAFF

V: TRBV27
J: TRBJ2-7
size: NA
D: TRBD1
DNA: TGTGCCAGCAGTTTGTGGTCGACAGGGAGTGAGCAGTACTTC
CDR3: CASSLWSTGSEQYF

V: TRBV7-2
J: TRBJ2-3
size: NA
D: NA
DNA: TGTGCCAGCAGCTCCATAAGAAGAGGACAGTCGCAGTATTTT
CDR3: CASSSIRRGQSQYF

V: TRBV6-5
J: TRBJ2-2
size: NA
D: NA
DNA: TGTGCCAGCAGAAACGGAGGGGGTCACACCGGGGAGCTGTTTTTT
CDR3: CASRNGGGHTGELFF

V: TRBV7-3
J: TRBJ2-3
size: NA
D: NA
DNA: TGTGCCAGCAGCTTAACCAGGGTAGCAGATACGCAGTATTTT
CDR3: CASSLTRVADTQYF

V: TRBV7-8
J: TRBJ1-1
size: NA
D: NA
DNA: TGTGCCAGCAGCTTATACTTCCGCACTGAAGCTTTCTTT
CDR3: CASSLYFRTEAFF

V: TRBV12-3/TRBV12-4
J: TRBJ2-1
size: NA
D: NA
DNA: TGTGCCAGCAGTTTGACTTACGGGGAGCAGTTCTTC
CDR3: CASSLTYGEQFF

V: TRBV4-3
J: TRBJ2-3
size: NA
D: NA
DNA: TGCGCCAGCAGCCAAGATTGGGGAGTAGATACGCAGTATTTT
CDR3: CASSQDWGVDTQYF

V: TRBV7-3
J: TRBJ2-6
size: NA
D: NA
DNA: TGTGCCAGCAGCTTAGGAGGGCAAGGGGCCAACGTCCTGACTTTC
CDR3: CASSLGGQGANVLTF

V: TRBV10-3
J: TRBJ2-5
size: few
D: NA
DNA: TGTGCCACCAACAGAGCCTTCCAAGAGACCCAGTACTTC
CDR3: CATNRAFQETQYF

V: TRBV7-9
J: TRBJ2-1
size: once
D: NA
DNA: TGTGCCAGCCAAGGTGGGGGGAATACCTTTGAGCAGTTCTTC
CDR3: CASQGGGNTFEQFF

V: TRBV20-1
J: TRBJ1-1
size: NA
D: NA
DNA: TGCGGTGCTAGAGAAGATATGAACACTGAAGCTTTCTTT
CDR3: CGAREDMNTEAFF

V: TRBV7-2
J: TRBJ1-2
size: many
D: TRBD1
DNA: TGTGCCAGCAGCCCCGACAGGGGGCGAGACTATGGCTACACCTTC
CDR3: CASSPDRGRDYGYTF

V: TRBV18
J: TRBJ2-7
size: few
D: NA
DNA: TGTGCCAGCTCAGGGGAGGAGTACGAGCAGTACTTC
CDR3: CASSGEEYEQYF

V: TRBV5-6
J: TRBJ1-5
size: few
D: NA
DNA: TGTGCCAGCAGCTTGCGGGGACCGCGACATGATCAGCCCCAGCATTTT
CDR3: CASSLRGPRHDQPQHF

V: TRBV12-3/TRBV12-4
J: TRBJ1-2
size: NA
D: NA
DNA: TGTGCCAGCAGTCATACACCGGGAGGCTATGGCTACACCTTC
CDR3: CASSHTPGGYGYTF

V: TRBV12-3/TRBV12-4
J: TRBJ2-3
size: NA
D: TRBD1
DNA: TGTGCCAGCACTGACCGGACAGGGGGCACAGATACGCAGTATTTT
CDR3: CASTDRTGGTDTQYF

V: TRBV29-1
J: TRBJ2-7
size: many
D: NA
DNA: TGCAGCGCCACGGGTCCGGAGGTTTTGGAGTACTTC
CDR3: CSATGPEVLEYF

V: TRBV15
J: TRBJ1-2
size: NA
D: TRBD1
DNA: TGTGCCACCAGCAGAGAATCCGGGACAGGGTTTTATGGCTACACCTTC
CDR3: CATSRESGTGFYGYTF

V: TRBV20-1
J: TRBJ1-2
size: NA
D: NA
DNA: TGCAGTGTCATCCGGGCAATAGCTAACTATGGCTACACCTTC
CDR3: CSVIRAIANYGYTF

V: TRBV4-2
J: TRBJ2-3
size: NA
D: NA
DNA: TGTGCCAGCAGCCCGATCTATCCCAGGGATACGCAGTATTTT
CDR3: CASSPIYPRDTQYF

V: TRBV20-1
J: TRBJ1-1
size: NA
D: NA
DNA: TGCAGTGCTCCGGGACAATTGAACACTGAAGCTTTCTTT
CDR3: CSAPGQLNTEAFF

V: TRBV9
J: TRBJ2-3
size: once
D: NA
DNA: TGTGCCAGCAGCGTAGTTTCGGGGGTTGATACGCAGTATTTT
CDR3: CASSVVSGVDTQYF

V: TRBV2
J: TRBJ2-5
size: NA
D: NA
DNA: TGTGCCAGCAAACAGGAGACCCAGTACTTC
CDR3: CASKQETQYF

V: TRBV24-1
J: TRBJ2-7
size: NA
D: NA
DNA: TGTGCCACCAGTGACCGAAGGATTTACGAGCAGTACTTC
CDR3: CATSDRRIYEQYF

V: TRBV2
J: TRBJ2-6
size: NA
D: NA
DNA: TGTGCCAGCAGTGAATCTACGGGGTGGGCCAACGTCCTGACTTTC
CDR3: CASSESTGWANVLTF

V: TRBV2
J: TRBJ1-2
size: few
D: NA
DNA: TGTGCCAGCAGTCCGGGATCCTTGATATATGGCTACACCTTC
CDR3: CASSPGSLIYGYTF

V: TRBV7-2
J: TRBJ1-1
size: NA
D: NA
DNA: TGTGCCAGCAGCTTATCTGGGCTTCAAGCTTTCTTT
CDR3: CASSLSGLQAFF

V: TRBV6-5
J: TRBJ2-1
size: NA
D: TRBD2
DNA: TGTGCCAGCAGTCGCGGGGGGATATACTACAATGAGCAGTTCTTC
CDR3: CASSRGGIYYNEQFF

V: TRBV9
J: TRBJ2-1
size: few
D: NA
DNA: TGTGCCAGTAGCGTAGAGAATGAGCAGTTCTTC
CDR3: CASSVENEQFF

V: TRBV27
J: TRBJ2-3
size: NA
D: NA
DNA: TGTGCCAGCAGTTTATCAGGGGGATTGGGAGATACGCAGTATTTT
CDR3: CASSLSGGLGDTQYF

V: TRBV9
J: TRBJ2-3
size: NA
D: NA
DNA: TGTGCCAGCAGCGTAGGCGGGGTCCAGGCAGATACGCAGTATTTT
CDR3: CASSVGGVQADTQYF

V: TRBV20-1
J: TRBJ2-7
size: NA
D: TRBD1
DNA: TGCAGTGCTCCGGGACAGGGCATCAACGAGCAGTACTTC
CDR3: CSAPGQGINEQYF

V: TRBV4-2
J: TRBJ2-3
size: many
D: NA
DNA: TGTGCCAGCAGCCAAGGGGATACTAGCACAGATACGCAGTATTTT
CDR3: CASSQGDTSTDTQYF

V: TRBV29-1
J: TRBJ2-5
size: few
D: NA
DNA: TGCAGCGCCAAGGGGGAGACCCAGTACTTC
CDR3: CSAKGETQYF

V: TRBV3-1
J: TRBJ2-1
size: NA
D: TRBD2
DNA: TGTGCCAGCAGCCAAGATAAGGGACGGGGGGGCTACAATGAGCAGTTCTTC
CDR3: CASSQDKGRGGYNEQFF

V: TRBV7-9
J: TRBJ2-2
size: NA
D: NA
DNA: TGTGCCAGCAGCTTCGCCCCAGGGTCGAGGACCGGGGAGCTGTTTTTT
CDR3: CASSFAPGSRTGELFF

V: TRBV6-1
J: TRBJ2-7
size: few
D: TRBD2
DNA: TGTGCCAGCCAAAGCGGGGGGGCCTACGAGCAGTACTTC
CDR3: CASQSGGAYEQYF

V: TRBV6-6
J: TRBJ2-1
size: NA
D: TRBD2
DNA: TGTGCCAGCAGTTACCCCCGGGGTAGCGGGGACTACAATGAGCAGTTCTTC
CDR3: CASSYPRGSGDYNEQFF

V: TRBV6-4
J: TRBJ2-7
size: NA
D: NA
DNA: TGTGCCGGCAGTGACTCGAGAGGGGTGGCCTCCTACGAGCAGTACTTC
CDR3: CAGSDSRGVASYEQYF

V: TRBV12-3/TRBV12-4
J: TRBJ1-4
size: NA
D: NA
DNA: TGTGCCAGCAGCCCCGGCAGGATGACAGATGAAAAACTGTTTTTT
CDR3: CASSPGRMTDEKLFF

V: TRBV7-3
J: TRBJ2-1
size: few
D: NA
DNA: TGTGCCAGCAGCTTAAATCCCGGTGGCAATGAGCAGTTCTTC
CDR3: CASSLNPGGNEQFF

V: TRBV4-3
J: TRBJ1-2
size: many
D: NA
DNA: TGCGCCAGCAGCCAAGAGACAGGTTGGATCTATGGCTACACCTTC
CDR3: CASSQETGWIYGYTF

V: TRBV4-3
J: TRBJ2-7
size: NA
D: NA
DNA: TGCGCCAGCAGCCAAGTCCGCGGGGCAGGGGTTTCCGAGCAGTACTTC
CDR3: CASSQVRGAGVSEQYF

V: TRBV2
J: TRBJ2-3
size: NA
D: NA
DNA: TGTGCCACCGAGGGTGGCGTGTACACAGATACGCAGTATTTT
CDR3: CATEGGVYTDTQYF

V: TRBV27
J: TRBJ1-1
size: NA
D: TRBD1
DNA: TGTGCCAGCAGAACACAGGGGGCACGTGGGACTGAAGCTTTCTTT
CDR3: CASRTQGARGTEAFF